Below, 11 T cell receptor beta chains from the same sample are listed, as sequenced in a study of CD8+CD57+ T cells in acquired aplastic anemia. TCR beta VDJ and CDR3 profiling used genomic DNA as template. MiXCR, run by TCRdb on the reads, gives a single entry per CDR3 protein. Of 120,000 or so distinct CDR3 sequences listed, over 45% are singletons. The sequenced sample consisted of sorted CD4+, CD8+, or CD8+CD57+ T cells (not recorded which) from PBMCs. The receptors stem from a human donor in good health, serving as a control.

The chain recombines TRBV20-1 with TRBJ1-2; D possibly corresponds to TRBD1 (5 bases). The V end lost 3 bases, the J end lost 8 bases, and 22 bases lay between the germline ends. The CDR3 is made up of 15 amino acids. Germline V CDR1 and CDR2: DFQATT, SNEGSKA (reference sequence). The CDR3 is CSASEPLPRDWGYTF. CDR3 coding DNA: TGCAGTGCTAGCGAGCCCCTCCCCAGGGATTGGGGCTACACCTTC.

This clonotype was picked up many times. This chain joins TRBV6-6 and TRBJ2-7; D is possibly TRBD2 (6 bases). Germline loops: CDR1 MNHNY, CDR2 SVGAGI (reference sequence). V was trimmed by 0 bases and J by 0 bases, leaving 12 bases between them. The CDR3 contains 16 residues. The CDR3, as DNA: TGTGCCAGCAGTTACTCTCAGCGGGCCAGCTCCTACGAGCAGTACTTC. Amino acid sequence: CASSYSQRASSYEQYF.

J is TRBJ2-5 and V is TRBV20-1; 10 nucleotides agree with TRBD2. Germline loops: CDR1 DFQATT, CDR2 SNEGSKA (reference sequence). The CDR3 extends over 14 amino acids. The ends lost 7 bases at V and 5 bases at J; junction bases unmatched: 10. The CDR3 DNA sequence: TGCAGTGGGTTGAGCGGGGGGGCTCTTGAGACCCAGTACTTC. Translated: CSGLSGGALETQYF.

Worth noting for this clonotype: This may be a read error, as it is one base from a much larger clone. The rearrangement joins TRBV12-3 or TRBV12-4 to TRBJ1-4, with D unresolved. The CDR3 length is 14 residues. The CDR3 region has the DNA TGTGCCAGCAGTTTAGGGAGCCTTAATGAAGAACTGTTTTTT. This translates into CASSLGSLNEELFF.

This clonotype was detected ten times or more. The chain recombines TRBV2 with TRBJ1-2; 8 nucleotides agree with TRBD1. Germline lookup yields CDR1 SNHLY and CDR2 FYNNEI. CDR3 length: 14 residues. Trimming took 6 bases from V and 6 from J; bases not matched to a gene: 9. The chain's CDR3 is CASRSGGGYDGYTF. In nucleotides, the CDR3 is TGTGCCAGCAGGTCAGGGGGCGGATATGATGGCTACACCTTC.

In this sample, this clonotype turned up a few times. A much larger clone lies one base from this, so it may be a read error. The chain links TRBV3-1 to TRBJ2-7; 7 bases are shared with TRBD2. The CDR3 totals 16 residues. After removal of 4 bases from V and 2 bases from J, the junction contained 11 bases not matched to a gene. Germline loops: CDR1 LGHDT, CDR2 YNNKEL (reference sequence). As DNA, the CDR3 is TGTGCCAGCAGCCTAGACGGCGGGGGTTGGACCTACGAGCAGTACTTC. Residues: CASSLDGGGWTYEQYF.

The table lists this clonotype with many counts. The rearrangement uses TRBV5-1 and TRBJ1-2; D gene uncertain. This CDR3 spans 14 amino acids. V lost 1 base, J lost 4 bases, and 11 bases lay in between. Germline V gene sequence: CDR1 SGHRS, CDR2 YFSETQ. The CDR3 is CASSLLEGRYGYTF. DNA of the CDR3: TGCGCCAGCAGCTTGCTTGAGGGCCGCTATGGCTACACCTTC.

The count of this clonotype is one. An end of the junction does not agree with germline; a read error may underlie this. This chain links TRBV6-1 with TRBJ2-7; TRBD1 agrees at 8 bases. Germline CDR1 reads MNHNS; CDR2 reads SASEGT. The CDR3 length is 12 residues. In DNA, the CDR3 is TGTGCCAGCAGGGACAGGGCCTACGAGCAGCACTTC. Translating gives CASRDRAYEQHF.

This clonotype was picked up many times. The chain employs TRBV25-1 and TRBJ2-7; D is ambiguous. V shed 2 bases and J shed 1 base, with 15 bases lying between them. The CDR3 is made up of 16 amino acids. Germline lookup yields CDR1 MGHDK and CDR2 SYGVNS. The CDR3 DNA reads as TGTGCCAGCAGTGAAAGTGGGGTATCCAAATCCTACGAGCAGTACTTC. Its translation is CASSESGVSKSYEQYF.

Ten or more counts support this clonotype. The rearrangement links TRBV15 to TRBJ1-5; 7 positions agree with TRBD1. The ends lost 5 bases at V and 5 bases at J; junction bases unmatched: 9. CDR3 length: 15 residues. The germline V gene encodes CDR1 LNHNV and CDR2 YYDKDF (reference sequence). CDR3: CATSVLDRVHQPQHF. CDR3 in DNA: TGTGCCACCAGCGTCCTTGACAGGGTTCATCAGCCCCAGCATTTT.

This clonotype was seen a handful of times. This sequence joins TRBV2 and TRBJ2-7; 8 nucleotides align to TRBD1. The trim removed 7 bases at V and 4 bases at J, leaving 6 bases unmatched. CDR1 and CDR2 from the germline V gene are SNHLY and FYNNEI. This CDR3 has 13 amino acids. The CDR3 DNA is TGTGCCAGCACCACGGACAGGGTATACGAGCAGTACTTC. Translated, it gives CASTTDRVYEQYF.